Presented here are 10 T cell receptor beta chains from one specimen sequenced in a study of beta chain features in type 1 diabetes. Their recognized antigens are unknown. Whole-study findings and limits: Across all four CD4+ subsets, people with type 1 diabetes showed modestly shorter TCRB CDR3s.

The whole isolated RNA underwent reverse transcription, so sequencing captured expressed TCRB transcripts. The data were produced by immunoSEQ multiplex PCR, yet TCRdb's version contains in-frame clones alone and is incomplete. The sample has some 330,000 clones, around 12% seen once. The specimen was naive CD4+ T cells from blood. Every receptor here comes from a woman between 18 and 29 years old with type 1 diabetes.

The chain is built from TRBV13 and TRBJ2-1; 11 bases are shared with TRBD2. V was clipped by 3 bases and J by 7 bases; unmatched bases: 11. The CDR3 is made up of 17 amino acids. CDR1 PRHDT and CDR2 FYEKMQ come from the germline V gene (reference sequence). In nucleotides, the CDR3 is TGTGCCAGCAGCTTGGTTGGACTAGCGGGTTCGTCGAATGAGCAGTTCTTC. Its protein product is CASSLVGLAGSSNEQFF.

This clone was seen more than once but under ten times. The chain couples TRBV28 to TRBJ2-3; 8 bases map to TRBD1. Germline V CDR1 and CDR2: MDHEN, SYDVKM. V lost 2 bases to trimming and J lost 4 bases; unmatched junction nucleotides: 5. The CDR3 runs 15 residues. The CDR3 DNA sequence: TGTGCCAGCAGTTTAGAAGGACAGGGCGCAGATACGCAGTATTTT. The encoded protein is CASSLEGQGADTQYF.

The chain is built from TRBV5-1 and TRBJ2-3; a weak D match, TRBD1 (5 bases). The CDR3 totals 15 residues. V shed 4 bases and J shed 8 bases, with 20 bases lying between them. CDR1 SGHRS and CDR2 YFSETQ come from the germline V gene. CDR3: CASSPEARRGGTQYF. CDR3 coding DNA: TGCGCCAGCAGCCCGGAAGCGCGAAGGGGTGGTACGCAGTATTTT.

This clone was found a few times. The V gene is TRBV5-4, the J gene TRBJ1-1; a weak D match, TRBD1 (6 bases). Trimming stripped 0 bases from V and 1 base from J, with 10 bases between. In germline, CDR1 is SGHNT, CDR2 YYREEE (reference sequence). The CDR3 is made up of 15 amino acids. As DNA, the CDR3 is TGTGCCAGCAGCTTGGTTGGCAGGGGGAACACTGAAGCTTTCTTT. This codes for CASSLVGRGNTEAFF.

The CDR3 coding sequence is TGCGCCAGCAGCCACGATGGGGAGAGTCGGGATGGCTACACCTTC. Its translation is CASSHDGESRDGYTF. V usage is TRBV5-1 and J usage is TRBJ1-2; no clear D. Trimming shortened V by 4 bases and J by 6 bases, and 19 bases separated the two germline ends. This CDR3 region has 15 residues. Per germline, CDR1 SGHRS and CDR2 YFSETQ.

This clone was observed a few times. The V and J genes are TRBV12-5 and TRBJ1-2; 7 bases map to TRBD1. CDR3 length equals 13 residues. Germline lookup yields CDR1 LGHNT and CDR2 FRNRAP. V was pared by 6 bases and J by 8 bases, with 9 bases of the junction left unmatched. The CDR3 sequence: CASGPPTGRGYTF. CDR3 DNA sequence: TGTGCTAGTGGCCCCCCGACAGGGAGAGGCTACACCTTC.

This chain connects TRBV7-2 to TRBJ2-3, with TRBD2 identical over 9 bases. V was clipped by 5 bases and J by 0 bases; unmatched bases: 3. This CDR3 comprises 15 residues. Germline V lookup: CDR1 SGHTA, CDR2 FQGNSA. CDR3 sequence reads: CASSLSGRSTDTQYF. The CDR3 nucleotides read TGTGCCAGCAGCCTCAGCGGGAGGAGCACAGATACGCAGTATTTT.

J is TRBJ1-2 and V is TRBV5-6; 8 bases are a match to TRBD1. This CDR3 region has 14 residues. Germline V gives CDR1 SGHDT, CDR2 YYEEEE. The V and J ends lost 0 bases and 2 bases, in that order; junction bases with no gene match: 0. This CDR3 is CASSLGTGNYGYTF. The DNA of the CDR3 is TGTGCCAGCAGCTTGGGGACAGGGAACTATGGCTACACCTTC.

The chain carries TRBV7-2 and TRBJ2-7; the match to TRBD2 covers 10 bases. The CDR3 spans 15 residues. The V segment lost 2 bases and the J segment 3 bases; nucleotides outside the gene matches: 4. Germline V gives CDR1 SGHTA, CDR2 FQGNSA. CDR3 protein: CASSLTGTSDYEQYF. The CDR3 DNA follows: TGTGCCAGCAGCTTAACAGGGACTAGCGACTACGAGCAGTACTTC.

The rearrangement joins TRBV18 to TRBJ2-7, with D maybe TRBD2 (6 bases). This CDR3 is 13 amino acids long. CDR1 is KGHSH, CDR2 LQKENI, per germline. The V and J ends lost 3 bases and 5 bases respectively, with 11 bases between them. The CDR3 nucleotides are TGTGCCAGCTCACCTACGGGAGCGGACGAGCAGTACTTC. It is translated as CASSPTGADEQYF.